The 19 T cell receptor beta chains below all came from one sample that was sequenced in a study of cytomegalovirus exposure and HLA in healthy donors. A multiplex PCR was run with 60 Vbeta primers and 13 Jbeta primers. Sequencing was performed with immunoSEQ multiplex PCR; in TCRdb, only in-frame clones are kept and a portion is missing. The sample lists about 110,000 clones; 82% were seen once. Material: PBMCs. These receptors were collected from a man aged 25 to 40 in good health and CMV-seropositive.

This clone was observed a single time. The CDR3 DNA follows: TGCGCCAGCAGCACAGGGGGCTCTGGAAACACCATATATTTT. It translates to CASSTGGSGNTIYF. J is TRBJ1-3 and V is TRBV5-1; 8 positions match TRBD1. Germline CDR1 and CDR2: SGHRS and YFSETQ. The CDR3 is made up of 14 amino acids. With 4 bases clipped from V and 0 bases from J, the junction kept 0 bases outside the gene matches.

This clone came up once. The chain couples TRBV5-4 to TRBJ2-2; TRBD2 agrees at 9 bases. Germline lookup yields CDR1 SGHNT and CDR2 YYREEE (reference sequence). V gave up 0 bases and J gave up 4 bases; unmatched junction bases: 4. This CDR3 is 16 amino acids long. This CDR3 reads CASSLGLAGTTGELFF. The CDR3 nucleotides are TGTGCCAGCAGCTTGGGGCTAGCGGGGACCACCGGGGAGCTGTTTTTT.

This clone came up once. This CDR3 is CASSPSTVSYEQYF. In nucleotides, the CDR3 is TGTGCCAGCTCACCATCAACAGTCTCCTACGAGCAGTACTTC. The rearrangement joins TRBV18 to TRBJ2-5; D gene unclear. The DNA matches TRBJ2-7 better at its end, which makes the J call doubtful. CDR1 KGHSH and CDR2 LQKENI come from the germline V gene. The CDR3 sequence is 14 residues long.

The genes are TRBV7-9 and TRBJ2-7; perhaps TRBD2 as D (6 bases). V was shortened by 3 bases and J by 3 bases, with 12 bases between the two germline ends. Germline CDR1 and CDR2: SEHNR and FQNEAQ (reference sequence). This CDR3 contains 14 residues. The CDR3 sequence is CASSFDGRGYEQYF. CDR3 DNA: TGTGCCAGCAGCTTCGACGGGAGAGGCTACGAGCAGTACTTC.

The chain's CDR3 is CASRARVLAGGQIYEQYF. The CDR3, as DNA: TGCGCCAGCAGAGCTCGGGTCCTCGCGGGGGGCCAAATCTACGAGCAGTACTTC. This chain joins TRBV4-1 and TRBJ2-7; TRBD2 agrees at 8 bases. The junction had 19 bases not matched to a gene; V was cut back by 6 bases and J by 3 bases. Germline V gene lookup returns CDR1 MGHRA and CDR2 YSYEKL. The CDR3 length is 18 residues.

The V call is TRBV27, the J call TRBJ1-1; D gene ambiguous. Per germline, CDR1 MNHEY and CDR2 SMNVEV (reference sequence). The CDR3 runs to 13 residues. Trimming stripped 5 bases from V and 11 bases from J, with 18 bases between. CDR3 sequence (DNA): TGTGCCAGCAGTCCTACCTCTTCCCGGAGTGCTTTCTTT. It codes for CASSPTSSRSAFF.

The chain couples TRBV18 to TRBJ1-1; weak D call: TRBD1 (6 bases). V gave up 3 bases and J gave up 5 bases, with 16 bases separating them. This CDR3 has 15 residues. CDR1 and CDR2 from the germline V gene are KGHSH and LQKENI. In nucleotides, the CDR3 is TGTGCCAGCTCACCGGAGATGGGGGCGCGAACTGAAGCTTTCTTT. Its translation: CASSPEMGARTEAFF.

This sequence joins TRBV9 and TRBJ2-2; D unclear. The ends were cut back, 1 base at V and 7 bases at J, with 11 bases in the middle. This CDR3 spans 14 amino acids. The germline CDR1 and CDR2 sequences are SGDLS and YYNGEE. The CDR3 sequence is CASSVWSSGGELFF. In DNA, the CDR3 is TGTGCCAGCAGCGTATGGTCCTCCGGCGGGGAGCTGTTTTTT.

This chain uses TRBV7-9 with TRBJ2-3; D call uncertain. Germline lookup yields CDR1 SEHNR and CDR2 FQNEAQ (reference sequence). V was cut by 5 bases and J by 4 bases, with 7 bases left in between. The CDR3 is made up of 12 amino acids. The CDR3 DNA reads TGTGCCAGCAGCCCAGGCGCAGATACGCAGTATTTT. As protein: CASSPGADTQYF.

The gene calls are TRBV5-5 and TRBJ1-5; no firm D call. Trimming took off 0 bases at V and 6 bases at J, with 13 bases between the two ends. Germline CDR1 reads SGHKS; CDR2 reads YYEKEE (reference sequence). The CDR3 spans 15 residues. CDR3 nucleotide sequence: TGTGCCAGCAGCTTGGGTGCCCCCGCGGGTCAGCCCCAGCATTTT. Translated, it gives CASSLGAPAGQPQHF.

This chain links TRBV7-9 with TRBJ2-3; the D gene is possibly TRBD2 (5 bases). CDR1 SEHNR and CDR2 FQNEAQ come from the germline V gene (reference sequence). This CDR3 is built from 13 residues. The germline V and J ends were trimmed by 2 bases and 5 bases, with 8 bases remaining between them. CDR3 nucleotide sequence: TGTGCCAGCAGCTTATCCGGGGTAGATACGCAGTATTTT. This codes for CASSLSGVDTQYF. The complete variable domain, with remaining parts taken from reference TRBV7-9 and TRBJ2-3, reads DTGVSQNPRHKITKRGQNVTFRCDPISEHNRLYWYRQTLGQGPEFLTYFQNEAQLEKSRLLSDRFSAERPKGSFSTLEIQRTEQGDSAMYLCASSLSGVDTQYFGPGTRLTVL.

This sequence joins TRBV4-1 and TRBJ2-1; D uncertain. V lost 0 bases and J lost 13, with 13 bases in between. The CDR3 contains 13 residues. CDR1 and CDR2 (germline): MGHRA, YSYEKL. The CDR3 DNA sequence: TGCGCCAGCAGCCAAGATGTCGTCCAGGTCCAGTTCTTC. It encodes CASSQDVVQVQFF.

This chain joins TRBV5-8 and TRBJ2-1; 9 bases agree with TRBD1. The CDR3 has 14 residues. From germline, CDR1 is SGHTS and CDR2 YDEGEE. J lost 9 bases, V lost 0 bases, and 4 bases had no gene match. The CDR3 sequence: CASSLAQGAAEQFF. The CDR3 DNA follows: TGTGCCAGCAGCTTGGCACAGGGGGCGGCTGAGCAGTTCTTC.

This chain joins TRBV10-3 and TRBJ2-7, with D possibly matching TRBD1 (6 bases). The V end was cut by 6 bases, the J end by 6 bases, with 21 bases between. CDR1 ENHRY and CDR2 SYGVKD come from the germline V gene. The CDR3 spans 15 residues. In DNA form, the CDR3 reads TGTGCCATCAGCGAAGGACAGACTTTCTTAGGCGAGCAGTACTTC. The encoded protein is CAISEGQTFLGEQYF.

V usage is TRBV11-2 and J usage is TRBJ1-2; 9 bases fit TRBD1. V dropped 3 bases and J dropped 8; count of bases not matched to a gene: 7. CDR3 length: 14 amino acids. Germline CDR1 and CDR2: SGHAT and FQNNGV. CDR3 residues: CASSFTGTGSGYTF. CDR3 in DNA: TGTGCCAGCAGCTTTACCGGGACAGGGTCCGGCTACACCTTC.

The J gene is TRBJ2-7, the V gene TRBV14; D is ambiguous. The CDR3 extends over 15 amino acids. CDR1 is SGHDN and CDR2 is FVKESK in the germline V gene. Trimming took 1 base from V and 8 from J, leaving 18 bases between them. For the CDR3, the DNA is TGTGCCAGCAGCCAAGTTTCGCTTCTACACGACAAGCAGTACTTC. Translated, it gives CASSQVSLLHDKQYF.

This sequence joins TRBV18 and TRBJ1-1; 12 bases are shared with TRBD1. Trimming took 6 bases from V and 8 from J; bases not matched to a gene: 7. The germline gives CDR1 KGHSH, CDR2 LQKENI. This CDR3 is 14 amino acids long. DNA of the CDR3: TGTGCCAGCTCGCGGGACAGGGGGCCATCAGAAGCTTTCTTT. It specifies CASSRDRGPSEAFF.

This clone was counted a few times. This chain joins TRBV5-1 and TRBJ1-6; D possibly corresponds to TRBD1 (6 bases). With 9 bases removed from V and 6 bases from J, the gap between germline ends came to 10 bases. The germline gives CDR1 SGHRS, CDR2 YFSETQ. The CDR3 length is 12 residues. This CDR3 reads CAIRTVNSPLHF. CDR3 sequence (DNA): TGCGCCATTCGGACAGTTAATTCACCCCTCCACTTT.

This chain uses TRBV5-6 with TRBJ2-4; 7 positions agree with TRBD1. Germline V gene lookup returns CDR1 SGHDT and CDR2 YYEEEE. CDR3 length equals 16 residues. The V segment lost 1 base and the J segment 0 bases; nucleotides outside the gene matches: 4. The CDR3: CASSLPGQLAKNIQYF. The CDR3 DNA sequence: TGTGCCAGCAGCTTGCCGGGACAGTTAGCCAAAAACATTCAGTACTTC. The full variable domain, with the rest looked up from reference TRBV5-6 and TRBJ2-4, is DAGVTQSPTHLIKTRGQQVTLRCSPKSGHDTVSWYQQALGQGPQFIFQYYEEEERQRGNFPDRFSGHQFPNYSSELNVNALLLGDSALYLCASSLPGQLAKNIQYFGAGTRLSVL.